Reported below is one T cell receptor beta chain. Its antigen is undetermined. This entry is derived from a study of cytomegalovirus exposure and HLA in healthy donors. Study-level background: Early released data comprised around 85 million unique TCRs from HLA-typed donors. Regarding the study as a whole: Cytomegalovirus status, reportedly, was diagnosed with high specificity and sensitivity by the classifier. Previously analyzed data showed that most TCR beta V segments were productive at a frequency of about 87% or about 30%.

It was with 60 Vbeta and 13 Jbeta primers that the PCR ran. The protocol was immunoSEQ multiplex PCR, while the TCRdb copy is restricted to in-frame clones and leaves out a portion. The repertoire includes about 140,000 clones, roughly four fifths of them detected once, and about 2.3% sits in the top ten. The material sequenced was PBMCs. This sequence originates from a male donor in good health and CMV-seronegative.

CDR3 nucleotide sequence: TGTGCCAGCAGCTTAGGGGTCGGCCAGGGGGCGGTTGGCTACACCTTC. Its translation is CASSLGVGQGAVGYTF. The gene calls are TRBV7-9 and TRBJ1-2; 8 bases fit TRBD1. Germline V CDR1 and CDR2: SEHNR, FQNEAQ (reference sequence). CDR3 length: 16 amino acids. Trimming took 1 base from V and 7 from J; bases not matched to a gene: 11.